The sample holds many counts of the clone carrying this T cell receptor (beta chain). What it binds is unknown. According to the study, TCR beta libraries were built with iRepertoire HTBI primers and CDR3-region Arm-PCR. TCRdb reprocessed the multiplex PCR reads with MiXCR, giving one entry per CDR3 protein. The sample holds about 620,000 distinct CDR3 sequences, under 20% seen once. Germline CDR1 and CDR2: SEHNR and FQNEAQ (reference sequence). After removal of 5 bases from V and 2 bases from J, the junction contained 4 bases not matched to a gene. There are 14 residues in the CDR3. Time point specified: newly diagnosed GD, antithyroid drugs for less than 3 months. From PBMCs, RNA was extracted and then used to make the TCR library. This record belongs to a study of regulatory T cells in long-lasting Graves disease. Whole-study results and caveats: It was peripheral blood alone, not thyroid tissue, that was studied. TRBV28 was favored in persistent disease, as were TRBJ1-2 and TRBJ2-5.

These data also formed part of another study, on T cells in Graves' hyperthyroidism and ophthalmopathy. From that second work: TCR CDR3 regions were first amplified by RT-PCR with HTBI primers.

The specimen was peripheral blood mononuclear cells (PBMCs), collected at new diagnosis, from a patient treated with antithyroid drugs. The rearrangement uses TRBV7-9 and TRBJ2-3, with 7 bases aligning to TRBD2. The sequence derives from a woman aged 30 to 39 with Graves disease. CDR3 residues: CASSPGLPTDTQYF. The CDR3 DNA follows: TGTGCCAGCAGCCCGGGACTACCCACAGATACGCAGTATTTT. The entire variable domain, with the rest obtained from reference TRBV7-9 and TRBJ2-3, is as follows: DTGVSQNPRHKITKRGQNVTFRCDPISEHNRLYWYRQTLGQGPEFLTYFQNEAQLEKSRLLSDRFSAERPKGSFSTLEIQRTEQGDSAMYLCASSPGLPTDTQYFGPGTRLTVL.